The 19 T cell receptor beta chains presented below share a single source sample, sequenced in a study of blood T cell repertoires in COVID-19. Assay used: immunoSEQ multiplex PCR; TCRdb lists only in-frame clones, some missing. The table shows about 360,000 clones, with about 90% occurring only once. The sample consisted of PBMCs or T cells enriched from blood (not recorded which). The receptors were sampled from a man in his thirties or forties who had recovered from COVID-19.

J is TRBJ1-3 and V is TRBV6-5, with D possibly matching TRBD1 (5 bases). Germline CDR1 reads MNHEY; CDR2 reads SVGAGI. CDR3 size: 13 residues. The V end was cut by 6 bases, the J end by 4 bases, with 10 bases between. Here the CDR3 DNA reads TGTGCCAGCAGGCAGGGTTTAGGAAACACCATATATTTT. As protein: CASRQGLGNTIYF.

The V gene is TRBV19, the J gene TRBJ1-1; D perhaps matches TRBD1 (5 bases). Germline CDR1 and CDR2: LNHDA and SQIVND (reference sequence). Trimming took off 5 bases at V and 1 base at J, with 14 bases between the two ends. The CDR3 has 15 residues. CDR3 nucleotide sequence: TGTGCCAGTAGTTCGACGGGACTCTCGAACACTGAAGCTTTCTTT. Encoded protein: CASSSTGLSNTEAFF.

The chain has TRBV2 and TRBJ1-3, with D possibly being TRBD1 (5 bases). The V gene lost 7 bases and the J gene lost 2 bases, with 21 bases spanning the gap. Germline assignment: CDR1 SNHLY and CDR2 FYNNEI. The CDR3 spans 17 residues. The CDR3 here is CASTFSAGRAAGNTIYF. The CDR3 DNA reads as TGTGCCAGCACATTCTCAGCAGGGAGGGCAGCTGGAAACACCATATATTTT.

The chain is built from TRBV5-1 and TRBJ2-1; TRBD2 aligns across 9 bases. The length of the CDR3 is 16 residues. V was clipped by 0 bases and J by 4 bases; unmatched bases: 5. Per the germline V gene, CDR1 is SGHRS and CDR2 is YFSETQ. CDR3: CASSLGGGAKYNEQFF. CDR3 DNA sequence: TGCGCCAGCAGCTTGGGCGGGGGGGCCAAGTACAATGAGCAGTTCTTC.

This sequence joins TRBV2 and TRBJ2-1; 9 bases fit TRBD1. V was pared by 10 bases and J by 9 bases, with 7 bases of the junction left unmatched. The germline CDR1 and CDR2 sequences are SNHLY and FYNNEI. This CDR3 is 12 amino acids long. This chain's CDR3 is CAIGQGISEQFF. CDR3 coding DNA: TGTGCCATCGGACAGGGGATTAGTGAGCAGTTCTTC.

The chain couples TRBV2 to TRBJ1-3; the D is unclear. The CDR3 loop spans 12 amino acids. Germline loops: CDR1 SNHLY, CDR2 FYNNEI. With 4 bases removed from V and 8 bases from J, the gap between germline ends came to 9 bases. The DNA of the CDR3 is TGTGCCAGCAGTGTGCGGTTTGACACCATATATTTT. Encoded protein: CASSVRFDTIYF.

J is TRBJ2-5 and V is TRBV4-1; D possibly corresponds to TRBD2 (5 bases). The CDR3 spans 15 residues. CDR1 MGHRA and CDR2 YSYEKL come from the germline V gene. Trimming left V 3 bases short and J 5 bases short, with 16 bases between. The CDR3 nucleotides read TGCGCCAGCAGCCAGCTAGGTTGGGGAGACGAGACCCAGTACTTC. It translates to CASSQLGWGDETQYF.

The chain joins TRBV30 to TRBJ1-1; 7 bases map to TRBD1. J lost 0 bases, V lost 7 bases, and 17 bases had no gene match. This CDR3 region has 17 residues. Germline V gene lookup returns CDR1 GTSNPN and CDR2 SVGIG (reference sequence). The CDR3 reads CAYQSKGGRLMNTEAFF. The CDR3 DNA reads TGTGCCTACCAATCCAAAGGGGGCAGACTAATGAACACTGAAGCTTTCTTT.

The CDR3 spells CATSDLGASSYNSPLHF. The CDR3 region has the DNA TGTGCCACCAGTGATCTGGGGGCTAGCTCCTATAATTCACCCCTCCACTTT. The chain has TRBV24-1 and TRBJ1-6; weak D call: TRBD1 (6 bases). V lost 3 bases, J lost 0 bases, and 11 bases lay in between. The CDR3 length is 17 residues. CDR1 and CDR2 (germline): KGHDR, SFDVKD.

The chain carries TRBV5-8 and TRBJ2-3; the match to TRBD1 covers 8 bases. The CDR3 has 14 residues. Germline V lookup: CDR1 SGHTS, CDR2 YDEGEE. V shed 3 bases and J 2 bases; nucleotides not matched to a gene: 2. This chain's CDR3 is CASSWGQDTDTQYF. CDR3 in DNA: TGTGCCAGCAGCTGGGGACAGGACACAGATACGCAGTATTTT.

About this clone: Additional DNA sequences in this sample encode the identical CDR3. The chain carries TRBV19 and TRBJ1-5; tentative D call: TRBD1 (5 bases). Trimming pared 5 bases from V and 0 bases from J, leaving 8 bases between. The CDR3 spans 14 residues. CDR1 and CDR2 from the germline V gene are LNHDA and SQIVND (reference sequence). DNA for the CDR3: TGTGCCAGTAGTCGACAGTATAGCAATCAGCCCCAGCATTTT. Residues: CASSRQYSNQPQHF.

CDR3 in DNA: TGCAGTGCTGGTGAACAGTCCACAGATACGCAGTATTTT. Translated: CSAGEQSTDTQYF. V and J are TRBV20-1 and TRBJ2-3, with D unresolved. Germline assignment: CDR1 DFQATT and CDR2 SNEGSKA (reference sequence). Trimming removed 5 bases from V and 2 bases from J, with 11 bases in between. This CDR3 has 13 residues.

The chain joins TRBV7-2 to TRBJ1-1, with D possibly being TRBD1 (6 bases). The CDR3 loop spans 13 amino acids. Looked up from germline, CDR1 is SGHTA and CDR2 is FQGNSA. V dropped 6 bases and J dropped 11 bases, with 19 bases sitting between them. Here the CDR3 reads CASSLGAAPKAFF. In nucleotides, the CDR3 is TGTGCCAGCAGTTTGGGGGCAGCCCCCAAGGCTTTCTTT. The whole variable domain, remainder taken from reference TRBV7-2 and TRBJ1-1, is GAGVSQSPSNKVTEKGKDVELRCDPISGHTALYWYRQSLGQGLEFLIYFQGNSAPDKSGLPSDRFSAERTGGSVSTLTIQRTQQEDSAVYLCASSLGAAPKAFFGQGTRLTVV.

This chain joins TRBV27 and TRBJ2-3; the match to TRBD2 covers 8 bases. Germline assignment: CDR1 MNHEY and CDR2 SMNVEV (reference sequence). This CDR3 contains 16 residues. Unmatched junction bases numbered 7, after V lost 4 bases and J lost 1 base. The CDR3 is CASSYLSGGGTDTQYF. As DNA, the CDR3 is TGTGCCAGCAGTTACCTAAGCGGGGGAGGCACAGATACGCAGTATTTT.

This clone showed up just once. V is TRBV11-2 and J is TRBJ1-1; D gene uncertain. This CDR3 is built from 13 residues. From germline, CDR1 is SGHAT and CDR2 FQNNGV. With 1 base removed from V and 8 bases from J, the gap between germline ends came to 11 bases. CDR3 sequence (DNA): TGTGCCAGCAGCTTAGGGGCCACCCGGGAAGCTTTCTTT. Translation gives CASSLGATREAFF.

The rearrangement joins TRBV5-8 to TRBJ1-4, with TRBD1 matching over 8 bases. This CDR3 region has 17 residues. Per the germline V gene, CDR1 is SGHTS and CDR2 is YDEGEE. Unmatched junction bases numbered 10, after V lost 3 bases and J lost 3 bases. Written as DNA, the CDR3 is TGTGCCAGCAGCTACGGTATCAGGGGGCCAGCTAATGAAAAACTGTTTTTT. It translates to CASSYGIRGPANEKLFF.

This chain joins TRBV6-5 and TRBJ2-7; D gene ambiguous. The V gene's germline CDR1 is MNHEY and CDR2 SVGAGI. The CDR3 runs 14 residues. Between the trimmed V and J ends, which lost 2 bases and 0 bases, there was a span of 8 bases. The DNA of the CDR3 is TGTGCCAGCAGTTACGGTGGCCACTCCTACGAGCAGTACTTC. Protein product: CASSYGGHSYEQYF.

The chain employs TRBV5-1 and TRBJ2-5; TRBD1 aligns across 9 bases. This CDR3 is built from 14 residues. Germline CDR1 reads SGHRS; CDR2 reads YFSETQ. The ends lost 3 bases at V and 5 bases at J; junction bases unmatched: 5. CDR3 bases: TGCGCCAGCAGCTCACAGGGGGCCGATGAGACCCAGTACTTC. Translating gives CASSSQGADETQYF.

The gene calls are TRBV18 and TRBJ1-1, with D maybe TRBD1 (5 bases). Germline loops: CDR1 KGHSH, CDR2 LQKENI. V was cut by 2 bases and J by 2 bases, with 9 bases left in between. The length of the CDR3 is 14 residues. CDR3 region: CASSPGRGNTEAFF. CDR3 nucleotides: TGTGCCAGCTCACCAGGTAGGGGTAACACTGAAGCTTTCTTT.